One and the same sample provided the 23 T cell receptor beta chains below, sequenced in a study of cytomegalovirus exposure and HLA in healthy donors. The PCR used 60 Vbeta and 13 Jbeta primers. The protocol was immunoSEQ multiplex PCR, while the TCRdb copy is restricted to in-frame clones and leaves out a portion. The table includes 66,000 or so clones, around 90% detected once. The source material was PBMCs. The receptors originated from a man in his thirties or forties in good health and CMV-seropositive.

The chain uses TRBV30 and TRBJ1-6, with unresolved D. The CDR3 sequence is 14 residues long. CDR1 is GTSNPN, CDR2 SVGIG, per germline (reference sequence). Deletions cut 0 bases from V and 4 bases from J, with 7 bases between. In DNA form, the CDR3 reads TGTGCCTGGAGTGTTAGGCGGTATAATTCACCCCTCCACTTT. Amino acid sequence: CAWSVRRYNSPLHF.

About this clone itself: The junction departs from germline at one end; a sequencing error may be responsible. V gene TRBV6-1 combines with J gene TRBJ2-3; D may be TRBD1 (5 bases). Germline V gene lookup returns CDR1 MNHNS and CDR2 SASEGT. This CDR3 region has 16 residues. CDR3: CASSEVRGSSRDTQYF. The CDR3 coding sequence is TGTGCCAGCAGTGAAGTAAGGGGCTCAAGCAGAGATACGCAGTATTTT.

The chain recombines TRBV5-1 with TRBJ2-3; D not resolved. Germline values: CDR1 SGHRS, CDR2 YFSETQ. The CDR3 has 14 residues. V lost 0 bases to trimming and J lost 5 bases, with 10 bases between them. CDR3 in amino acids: CASSLEENQDTQYF. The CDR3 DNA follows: TGCGCCAGCAGCTTGGAAGAGAATCAAGATACGCAGTATTTT.

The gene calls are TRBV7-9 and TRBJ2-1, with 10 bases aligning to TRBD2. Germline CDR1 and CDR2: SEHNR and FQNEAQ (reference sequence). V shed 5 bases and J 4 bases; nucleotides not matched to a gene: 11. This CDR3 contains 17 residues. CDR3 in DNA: TGTGCCAGCAGCACTCCGGGACTAGCGCGAAGATACAATGAGCAGTTCTTC. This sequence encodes CASSTPGLARRYNEQFF. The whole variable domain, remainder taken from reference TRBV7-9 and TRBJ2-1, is DTGVSQNPRHKITKRGQNVTFRCDPISEHNRLYWYRQTLGQGPEFLTYFQNEAQLEKSRLLSDRFSAERPKGSFSTLEIQRTEQGDSAMYLCASSTPGLARRYNEQFFGPGTRLTVL.

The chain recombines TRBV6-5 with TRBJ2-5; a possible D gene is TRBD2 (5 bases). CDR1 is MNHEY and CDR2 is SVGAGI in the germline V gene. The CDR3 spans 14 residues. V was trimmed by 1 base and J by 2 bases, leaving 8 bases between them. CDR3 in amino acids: CASSYFSDQETQYF. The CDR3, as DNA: TGTGCCAGCAGTTACTTTAGCGATCAAGAGACCCAGTACTTC.

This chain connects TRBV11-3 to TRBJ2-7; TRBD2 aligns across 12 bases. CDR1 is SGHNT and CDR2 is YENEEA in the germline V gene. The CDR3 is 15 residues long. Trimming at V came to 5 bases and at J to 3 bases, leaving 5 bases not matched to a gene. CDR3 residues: CASSPRLAGDYEQYF. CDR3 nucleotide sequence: TGTGCCAGCAGCCCTAGACTAGCGGGAGACTACGAGCAGTACTTC.

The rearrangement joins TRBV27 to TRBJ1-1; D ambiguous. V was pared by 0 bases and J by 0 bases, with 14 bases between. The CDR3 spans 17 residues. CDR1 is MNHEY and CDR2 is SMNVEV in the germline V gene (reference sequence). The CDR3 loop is CASSLSVASQLNTEAFF. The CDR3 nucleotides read TGTGCCAGCAGTTTATCGGTAGCGAGCCAGTTGAACACTGAAGCTTTCTTT.

The CDR3: CASKREGSYEQYF. CDR3 DNA sequence: TGTGCCAGCAAGCGGGAGGGTAGCTACGAGCAGTACTTC. V and J are TRBV7-9 and TRBJ2-5; 10 bases line up with TRBD2. The J call may not be correct, given that the DNA end is closer to TRBJ2-7. The CDR3 has 13 amino acids. The germline V gene encodes CDR1 SEHNR and CDR2 FQNEAQ (reference sequence).

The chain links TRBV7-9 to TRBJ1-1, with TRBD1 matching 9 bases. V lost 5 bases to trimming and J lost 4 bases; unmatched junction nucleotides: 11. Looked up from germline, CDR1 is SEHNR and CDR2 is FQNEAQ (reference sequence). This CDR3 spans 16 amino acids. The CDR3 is CASSHTLTGGFTEAFF. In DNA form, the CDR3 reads TGTGCCAGCAGCCACACCCTCACAGGGGGCTTCACTGAAGCTTTCTTT.

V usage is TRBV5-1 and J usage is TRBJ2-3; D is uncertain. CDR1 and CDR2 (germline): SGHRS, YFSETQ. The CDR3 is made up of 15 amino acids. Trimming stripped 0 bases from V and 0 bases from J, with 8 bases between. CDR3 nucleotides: TGCGCCAGCAGCTTGGACCGCGGCAGCACAGATACGCAGTATTTT. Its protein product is CASSLDRGSTDTQYF.

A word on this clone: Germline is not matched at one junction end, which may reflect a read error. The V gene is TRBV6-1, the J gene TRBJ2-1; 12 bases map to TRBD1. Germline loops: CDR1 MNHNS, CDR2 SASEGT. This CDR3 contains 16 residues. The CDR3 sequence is CASSEFGTGGQRVKIF. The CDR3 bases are TGTGCCAGCAGTGAATTTGGGACAGGGGGCCAAAGGGTCAAGATCTTC.

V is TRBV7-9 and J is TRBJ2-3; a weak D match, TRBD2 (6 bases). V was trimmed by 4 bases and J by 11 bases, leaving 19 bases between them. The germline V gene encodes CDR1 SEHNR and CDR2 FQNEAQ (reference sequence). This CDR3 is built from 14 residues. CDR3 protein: CASSSPRSGVGQYF. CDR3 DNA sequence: TGTGCCAGCAGCTCCCCTCGGTCGGGGGTTGGGCAGTATTTT.

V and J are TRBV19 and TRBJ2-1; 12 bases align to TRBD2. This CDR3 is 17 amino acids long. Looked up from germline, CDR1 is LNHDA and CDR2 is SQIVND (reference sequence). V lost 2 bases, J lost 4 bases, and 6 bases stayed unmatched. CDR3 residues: CASSIRASGGVYNEQFF. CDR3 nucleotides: TGTGCCAGTAGTATACGGGCTAGCGGGGGGGTTTACAATGAGCAGTTCTTC.

Here the CDR3 DNA reads TGTGCCAGCAGCATTCGGACAGGGAAGGGGGCCGGGGAGCTGTTTTTT. Its protein is CASSIRTGKGAGELFF. The chain employs TRBV21-1 and TRBJ2-2; the table gives TRBD1 as D, unverified against the DNA. TRBV21-1 is marked as a pseudogene. The CDR3 contains 16 residues.

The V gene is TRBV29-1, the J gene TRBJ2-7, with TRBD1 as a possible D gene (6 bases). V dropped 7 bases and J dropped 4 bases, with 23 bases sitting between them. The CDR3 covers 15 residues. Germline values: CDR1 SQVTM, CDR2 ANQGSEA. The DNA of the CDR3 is TGCAGCGCCCTTACCCCTCACAGGGATCTTTACGAGCAGTACTTC. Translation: CSALTPHRDLYEQYF.

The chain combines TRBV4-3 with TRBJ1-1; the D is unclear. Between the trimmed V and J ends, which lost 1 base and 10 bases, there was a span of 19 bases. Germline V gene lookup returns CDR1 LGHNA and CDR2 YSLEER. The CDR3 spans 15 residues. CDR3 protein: CASSQVWNGDRPAFF. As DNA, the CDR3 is TGCGCCAGCAGCCAAGTCTGGAACGGAGATCGCCCAGCTTTCTTT.

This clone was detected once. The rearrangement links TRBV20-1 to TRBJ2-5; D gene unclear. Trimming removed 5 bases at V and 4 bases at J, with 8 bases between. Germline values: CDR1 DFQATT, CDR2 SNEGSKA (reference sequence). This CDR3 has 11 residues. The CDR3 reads CSAPVGETQYF. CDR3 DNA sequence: TGCAGTGCTCCGGTCGGAGAGACCCAGTACTTC.

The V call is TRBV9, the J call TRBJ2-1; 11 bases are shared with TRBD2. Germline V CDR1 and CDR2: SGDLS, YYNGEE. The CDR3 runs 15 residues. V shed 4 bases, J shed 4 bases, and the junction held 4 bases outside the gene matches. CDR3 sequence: CASSSGTSGYNEQFF. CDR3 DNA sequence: TGTGCCAGCAGCTCAGGGACTAGCGGATACAATGAGCAGTTCTTC.

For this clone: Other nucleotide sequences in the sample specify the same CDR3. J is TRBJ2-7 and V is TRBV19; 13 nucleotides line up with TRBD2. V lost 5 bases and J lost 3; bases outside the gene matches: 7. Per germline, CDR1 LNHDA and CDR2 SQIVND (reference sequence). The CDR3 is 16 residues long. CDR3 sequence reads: CASSGPGLAGNYEQYF. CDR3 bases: TGTGCCAGTAGTGGCCCGGGACTAGCGGGGAACTACGAGCAGTACTTC. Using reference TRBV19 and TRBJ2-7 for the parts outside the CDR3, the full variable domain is DGGITQSPKYLFRKEGQNVTLSCEQNLNHDAMYWYRQDPGQGLRLIYYSQIVNDFQKGDIAEGYSVSREKKESFPLTVTSAQKNPTAFYLCASSGPGLAGNYEQYFGPGTRLTVT.

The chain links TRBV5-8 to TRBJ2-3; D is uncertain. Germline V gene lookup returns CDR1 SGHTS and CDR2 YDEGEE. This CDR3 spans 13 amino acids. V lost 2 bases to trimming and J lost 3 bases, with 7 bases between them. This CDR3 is CASSFRETDTQYF. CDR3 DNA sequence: TGTGCCAGCAGCTTTCGAGAAACAGATACGCAGTATTTT.

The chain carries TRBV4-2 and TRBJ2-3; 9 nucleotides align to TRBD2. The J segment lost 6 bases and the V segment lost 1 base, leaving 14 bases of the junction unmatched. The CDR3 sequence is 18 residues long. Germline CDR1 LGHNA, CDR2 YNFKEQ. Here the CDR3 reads CASSQGIDGGRAGDTQYF. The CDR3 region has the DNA TGTGCCAGCAGCCAAGGAATAGATGGCGGGAGGGCCGGGGATACGCAGTATTTT.

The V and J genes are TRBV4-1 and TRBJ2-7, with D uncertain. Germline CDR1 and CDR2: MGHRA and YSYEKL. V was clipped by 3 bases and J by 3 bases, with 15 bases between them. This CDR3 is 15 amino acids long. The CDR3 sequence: CASSQGPLGSYEQYF. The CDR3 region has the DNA TGCGCCAGCAGCCAGGGCCCCCTCGGCAGCTACGAGCAGTACTTC.

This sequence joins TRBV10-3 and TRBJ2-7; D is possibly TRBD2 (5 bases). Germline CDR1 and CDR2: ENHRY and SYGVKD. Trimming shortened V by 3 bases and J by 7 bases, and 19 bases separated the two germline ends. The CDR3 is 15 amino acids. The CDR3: CAISDPGRPTGEQYF. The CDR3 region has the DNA TGTGCCATCAGTGACCCCGGCAGGCCCACGGGGGAGCAGTACTTC.